These T cell receptor beta chains were read from a single sample in a study of T cell responses to AZD1222 COVID-19 vaccine. Sequencing was performed with immunoSEQ multiplex PCR; in TCRdb, only in-frame clones are kept and a portion is missing. This table has 110,000 to 150,000 clones, 90% to 95% appearing once. The specimen comprised peripheral blood, sampled on day 0 of AZD1222 vaccination. These receptors were collected from an adult in good health. The CDR3 runs from the conserved cysteine through the conserved F or W. A D gene is named only where the DNA matches it firmly. Only part of the rows carry a size: once, few, many, or a class if the clone is expanded.

CASIFSGTYEQYF | TGTGCCAGCATCTTTAGCGGAACCTACGAGCAGTACTTC | . | TRBV6-5 | . | TRBJ2-7
CASSSPGQWSYEQYF | TGTGCCAGCAGTTCCCCGGGACAGTGGTCCTACGAGCAGTACTTC | TRBD1 | TRBV28 | . | TRBJ2-7
CAISESTGQPQHF | TGTGCCATCAGTGAGTCGACGGGGCAGCCCCAGCATTTT | . | TRBV10-3 | few | TRBJ1-5
CASSQQGRANYGYTF | TGTGCCAGCAGTCAACAGGGGCGGGCTAACTATGGCTACACCTTC | TRBD1 | TRBV28 | . | TRBJ1-2
CASSPTELSTEAFF | TGTGCCAGCAGCCCGACAGAGTTGAGCACTGAAGCTTTCTTT | . | TRBV11-2 | . | TRBJ1-1
CACGTYEQYF | TGTGCCTGCGGGACCTACGAGCAGTACTTC | . | TRBV3-1/TRBV3-2 | . | TRBJ2-7
CASSVELRFSTDTQYF | TGTGCCAGCAGCGTAGAACTCCGCTTCAGCACAGATACGCAGTATTTT | . | TRBV9 | . | TRBJ2-3
CASSLVGTANYGYTF | TGTGCCAGCAGCTTAGTAGGGACGGCTAACTATGGCTACACCTTC | . | TRBV7-2 | . | TRBJ1-2
CASSYGGANEKLFF | TGTGCCAGCAGTTATGGAGGAGCTAATGAAAAACTGTTTTTT | . | TRBV6-5 | . | TRBJ1-4
CATSPNSDEQFF | TGTGCCACCAGTCCCAATTCCGATGAGCAGTTCTTC | . | TRBV15 | . | TRBJ2-1
CASSTAGTGNPGELFF | TGTGCCAGTAGTACCGCCGGGACGGGGAACCCCGGGGAGCTGTTTTTT | . | TRBV19 | . | TRBJ2-2
CASSYRVGDTEAFF | TGTGCCAGTAGTTACAGGGTAGGGGACACTGAAGCTTTCTTT | . | TRBV19 | . | TRBJ1-1
CASSLAGAKGPFF | TGTGCCAGCAGTTTAGCTGGGGCAAAGGGTCCTTTCTTT | . | TRBV12-3/TRBV12-4 | . | TRBJ1-1
CASSGQGNTEAFF | TGTGCCAGCAGCGGACAGGGGAACACTGAAGCTTTCTTT | TRBD1 | TRBV12-3/TRBV12-4 | . | TRBJ1-1
CAWDPGQGQAGYTF | TGTGCCTGGGATCCGGGACAGGGGCAGGCTGGCTACACCTTC | TRBD1 | TRBV30 | . | TRBJ1-2
CASSADPGTGNTIYF | TGTGCCAGCAGTGCCGACCCGGGGACTGGAAACACCATATATTTT | . | TRBV2 | . | TRBJ1-3
CASSQDEGNEQFF | TGCGCCAGCAGCCAAGATGAGGGGAATGAGCAGTTCTTC | . | TRBV4-1 | . | TRBJ2-1
CASSLGTHAIDGYTF | TGTGCCAGCAGCTTGGGGACCCACGCTATCGATGGCTACACCTTC | . | TRBV5-8 | . | TRBJ1-2
CASSPRLGRETQFF | TGTGCCAGCAGCCCAAGGTTGGGGCGGGAGACCCAGTTCTTC | TRBD2 | TRBV7-2 | . | TRBJ2-1
CASSVAVGGGSGSRQETQYF | TGTGCCAGCAGCGTAGCCGTGGGAGGTGGTAGCGGGAGCCGCCAAGAGACCCAGTACTTC | TRBD2 | TRBV9 | few | TRBJ2-5
CASSLNRGHQETQYF | TGTGCCAGCAGTTTAAATAGAGGACACCAAGAGACCCAGTACTTC | . | TRBV28 | . | TRBJ2-5
CASSDQRGGEQFF | TGTGCCAGCAGTGACCAACGGGGAGGTGAGCAGTTCTTC | . | TRBV6-4 | once | TRBJ2-1
CASSQDPGSTEAFF | TGCGCCAGCAGCCAAGATCCGGGGAGCACTGAAGCTTTCTTT | . | TRBV10-2 | . | TRBJ1-1
CASSFYLNTEAFF | TGTGCCAGCAGCTTCTATTTGAACACTGAAGCTTTCTTT | . | TRBV5-4 | . | TRBJ1-1
CASSYRGLPREQYF | TGTGCCAGCAGTTACAGGGGGCTTCCTCGCGAGCAGTACTTC | TRBD1 | TRBV6-5 | . | TRBJ2-7
CASSTDTQYF | TGTGCCAGCAGCACAGATACGCAGTATTTT | . | TRBV11-2 | . | TRBJ2-3
CASSLDADPGNTIYF | TGTGCCAGCAGCTTAGATGCAGACCCTGGAAACACCATATATTTT | . | TRBV7-2 | . | TRBJ1-3
CSVKERDLMNTEAFF | TGCAGCGTTAAAGAACGGGATCTGATGAACACTGAAGCTTTCTTT | . | TRBV29-1 | . | TRBJ1-1
CASGATGNSPLHF | TGTGCTAGTGGGGCGACAGGGAATTCACCCCTCCACTTT | TRBD1 | TRBV12-5 | . | TRBJ1-6